This is a list of T cell receptor beta chains from one sample in a study of early T cells in non-severe SARS-CoV-2 infection. TCRdb processed the 5' RACE reads anew with MiXCR; each CDR3 protein has one entry. The sample holds tens of thousands of distinct CDR3 sequences, roughly 3.9% seen once. The sample comprised whole blood. These TCRs come from an adult who was a healthcare worker with PCR-confirmed SARS-CoV-2 infection or an uninfected control (not recorded which). The CDR3 runs from the conserved cysteine through the conserved F or W. Fields, in order: D gene, clone size, J gene, V gene, CDR3 protein, CDR3 DNA. A D gene is named only where the DNA matches it firmly. Not every row has a clone size; where given, it reads once, few, many or a size class.

>NA|many|TRBJ2-1|TRBV7-6
CASSLQQDGEQFF
TGTGCCAGCAGCTTGCAACAGGACGGTGAGCAGTTCTTC
>NA|many|TRBJ2-7|TRBV5-1
CASQPIPGTPTYEQYF
TGCGCCAGCCAACCAATACCCGGGACGCCAACCTACGAGCAGTACTTC
>NA|NA|TRBJ1-4|TRBV5-1
CASKKGTTNEKLFF
TGCGCCAGCAAGAAGGGCACAACTAATGAAAAACTGTTTTTT
>NA|many|TRBJ2-3|TRBV29-1
CSVRPGGTDTQYF
TGCAGCGTGCGCCCAGGGGGGACAGATACGCAGTATTTT
>NA|many|TRBJ1-2|TRBV4-2
CASSQDRNYGYTF
TGTGCCAGCAGCCAAGACAGAAACTATGGCTACACCTTC
>NA|many|TRBJ2-7|TRBV20-1
CSAIPRGRRFSYEQYF
TGCAGTGCTATCCCTCGGGGCAGGCGTTTCTCCTACGAGCAGTACTTC
>NA|many|TRBJ1-4|TRBV7-9
CASSRMGTRGLFF
TGTGCCAGCAGCCGGATGGGGACCCGAGGACTGTTTTTT
>TRBD1|many|TRBJ2-7|TRBV5-4
CASSPTGGQYEQYF
TGTGCCAGCAGCCCAACAGGGGGCCAATACGAGCAGTACTTC
>TRBD1|medium-sized|TRBJ2-4|TRBV19
CASSRQGKGDIQYF
TGTGCCAGTAGTAGACAGGGTAAAGGTGACATTCAGTACTTC
>NA|few|TRBJ1-4|TRBV2
CASSRRTVATNEKLFF
TGTGCCAGCAGTCGTCGGACAGTCGCAACTAATGAAAAACTGTTTTTT
>NA|many|TRBJ2-7|TRBV27
CASRADEQYF
TGTGCCAGCAGGGCGGACGAGCAGTACTTC
>TRBD2|NA|TRBJ2-5|TRBV20-1
CSARDPGLAGAGLRGPQYF
TGCAGTGCTAGAGACCCGGGACTAGCGGGGGCCGGCTTGCGAGGTCCCCAGTACTTC
>NA|many|TRBJ1-2|TRBV6-1
CASTNFRGAAYGYTF
TGTGCCAGCACCAACTTTCGAGGGGCTGCCTATGGCTACACCTTC